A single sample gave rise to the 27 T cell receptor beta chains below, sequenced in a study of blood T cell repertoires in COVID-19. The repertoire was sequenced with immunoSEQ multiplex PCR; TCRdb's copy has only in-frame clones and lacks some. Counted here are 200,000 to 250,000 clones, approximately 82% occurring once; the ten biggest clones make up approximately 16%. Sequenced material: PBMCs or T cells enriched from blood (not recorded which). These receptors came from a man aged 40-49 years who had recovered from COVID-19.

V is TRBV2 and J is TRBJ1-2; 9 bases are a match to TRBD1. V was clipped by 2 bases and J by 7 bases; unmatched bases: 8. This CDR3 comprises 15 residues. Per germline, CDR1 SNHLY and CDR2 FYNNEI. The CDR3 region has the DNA TGTGCCAGCAGTGAAACGGGACAGGGAGAAACTGGCTACACCTTC. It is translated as CASSETGQGETGYTF.

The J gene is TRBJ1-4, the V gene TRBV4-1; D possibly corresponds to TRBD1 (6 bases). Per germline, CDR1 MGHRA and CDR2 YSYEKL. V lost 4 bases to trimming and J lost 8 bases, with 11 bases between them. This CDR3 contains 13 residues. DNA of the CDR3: TGCGCCAGCAGCCGCCGGACAGAGGAAAAACTGTTTTTT. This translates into CASSRRTEEKLFF.

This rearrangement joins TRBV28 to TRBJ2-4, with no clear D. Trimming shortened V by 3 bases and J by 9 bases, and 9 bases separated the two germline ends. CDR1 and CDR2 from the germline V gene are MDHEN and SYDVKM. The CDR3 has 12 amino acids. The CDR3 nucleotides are TGTGCCAGCAGTTTTAGACACGGCATTCAGTACTTC. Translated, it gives CASSFRHGIQYF.

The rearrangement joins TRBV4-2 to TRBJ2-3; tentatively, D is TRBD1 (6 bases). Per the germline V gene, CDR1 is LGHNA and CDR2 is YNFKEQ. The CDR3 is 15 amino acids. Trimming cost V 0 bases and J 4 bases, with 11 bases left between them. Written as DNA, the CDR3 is TGTGCCAGCAGCCAAGAAGGACAGTCGCCAGATACGCAGTATTTT. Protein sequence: CASSQEGQSPDTQYF.

The CDR3 DNA follows: TGCAGCGTCCCGGGGGGGTTGGGGTCCCACCCAAATGGCTACACCTTC. The encoded protein is CSVPGGLGSHPNGYTF. V usage is TRBV29-1 and J usage is TRBJ1-2; D possibly corresponds to TRBD1 (5 bases). Trimming shortened V by 6 bases and J by 6 bases, and 26 bases separated the two germline ends. CDR3 size: 16 residues. CDR1 SQVTM and CDR2 ANQGSEA come from the germline V gene.

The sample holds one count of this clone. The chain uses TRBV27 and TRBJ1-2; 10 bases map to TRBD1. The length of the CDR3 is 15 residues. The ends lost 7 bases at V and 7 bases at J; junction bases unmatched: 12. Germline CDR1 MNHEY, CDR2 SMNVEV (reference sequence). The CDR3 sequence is CASTSGTGVTSGYTF. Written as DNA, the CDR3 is TGTGCCAGCACCTCCGGGACAGGGGTGACTAGTGGCTACACCTTC.

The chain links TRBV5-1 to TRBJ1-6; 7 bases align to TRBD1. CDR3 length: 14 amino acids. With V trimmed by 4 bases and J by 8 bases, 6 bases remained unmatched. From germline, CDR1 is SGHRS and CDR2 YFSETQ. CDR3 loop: CASSAGQRDSPLHF. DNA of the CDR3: TGCGCCAGCAGCGCGGGACAGAGAGATTCACCCCTCCACTTT.

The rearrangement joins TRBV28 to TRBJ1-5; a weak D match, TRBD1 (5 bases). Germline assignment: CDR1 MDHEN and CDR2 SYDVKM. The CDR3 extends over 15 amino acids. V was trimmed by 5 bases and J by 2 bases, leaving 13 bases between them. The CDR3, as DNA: TGTGCCAGCAGTCCAACCCCCAGGGGCAATCAGCCCCAGCATTTT. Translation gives CASSPTPRGNQPQHF.

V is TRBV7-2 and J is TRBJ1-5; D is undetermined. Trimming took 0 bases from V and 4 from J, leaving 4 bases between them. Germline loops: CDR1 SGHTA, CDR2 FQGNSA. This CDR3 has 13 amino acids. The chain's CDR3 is CASSLASNQPQHF. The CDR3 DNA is TGTGCCAGCAGCTTAGCGTCTAATCAGCCCCAGCATTTT.

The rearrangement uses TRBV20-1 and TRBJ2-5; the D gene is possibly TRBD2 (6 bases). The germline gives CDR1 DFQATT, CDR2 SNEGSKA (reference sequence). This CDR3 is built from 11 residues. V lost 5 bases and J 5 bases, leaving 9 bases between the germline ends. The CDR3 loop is CSARRGETQYF. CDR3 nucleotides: TGCAGTGCTCGGAGGGGTGAGACCCAGTACTTC.

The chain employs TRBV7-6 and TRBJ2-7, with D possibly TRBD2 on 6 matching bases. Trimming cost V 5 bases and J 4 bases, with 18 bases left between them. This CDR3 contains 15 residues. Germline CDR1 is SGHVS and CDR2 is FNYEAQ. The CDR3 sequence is CASSRGNLGLYEQYF. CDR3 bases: TGTGCCAGCAGCCGCGGGAATTTGGGACTTTACGAGCAGTACTTC.

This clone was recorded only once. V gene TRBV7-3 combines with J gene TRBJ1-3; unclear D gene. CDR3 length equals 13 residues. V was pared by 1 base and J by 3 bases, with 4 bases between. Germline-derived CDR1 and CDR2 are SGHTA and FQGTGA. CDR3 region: CASSLNLGNTIYF. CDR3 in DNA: TGTGCCAGCAGCTTAAATCTTGGAAACACCATATATTTT.

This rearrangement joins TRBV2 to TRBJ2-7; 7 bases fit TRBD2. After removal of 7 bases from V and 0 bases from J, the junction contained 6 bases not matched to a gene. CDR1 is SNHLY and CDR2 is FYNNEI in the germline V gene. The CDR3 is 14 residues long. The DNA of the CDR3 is TGTGCCAGCACAATTGCGGGAGCCTCCTACGAGCAGTACTTC. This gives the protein CASTIAGASYEQYF.

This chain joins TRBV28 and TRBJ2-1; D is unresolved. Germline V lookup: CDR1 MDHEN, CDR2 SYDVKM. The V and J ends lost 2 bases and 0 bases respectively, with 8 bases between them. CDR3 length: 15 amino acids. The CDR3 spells CASSLELYSYNEQFF. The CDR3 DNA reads TGTGCCAGCAGTTTAGAGCTGTACTCCTACAATGAGCAGTTCTTC.

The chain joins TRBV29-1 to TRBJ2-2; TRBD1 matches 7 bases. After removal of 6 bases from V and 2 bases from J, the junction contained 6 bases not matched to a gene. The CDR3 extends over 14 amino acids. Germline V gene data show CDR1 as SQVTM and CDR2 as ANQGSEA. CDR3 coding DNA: TGCAGCGTCGTAGACAGGGTTAACACCGGGGAGCTGTTTTTT. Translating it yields CSVVDRVNTGELFF.

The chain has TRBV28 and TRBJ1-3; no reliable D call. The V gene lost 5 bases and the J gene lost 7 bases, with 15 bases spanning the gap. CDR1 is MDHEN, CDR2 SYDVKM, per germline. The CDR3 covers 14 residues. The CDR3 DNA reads TGTGCCAGCAGTGAAGCGCGCGGGCGGAACACCATATATTTT. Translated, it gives CASSEARGRNTIYF. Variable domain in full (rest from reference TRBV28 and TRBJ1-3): DVKVTQSSRYLVKRTGEKVFLECVQDMDHENMFWYRQDPGLGLRLIYFSYDVKMKEKGDIPEGYSVSREKKERFSLILESASTNQTSMYLCASSEARGRNTIYFGEGSWLTVV.

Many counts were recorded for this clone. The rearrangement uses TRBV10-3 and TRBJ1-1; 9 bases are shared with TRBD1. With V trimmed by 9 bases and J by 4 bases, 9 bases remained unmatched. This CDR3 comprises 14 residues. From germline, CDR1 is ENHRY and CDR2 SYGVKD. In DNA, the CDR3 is TGTGCCATAACCGGGACAGGGTCTCTCACTGAAGCTTTCTTT. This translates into CAITGTGSLTEAFF.

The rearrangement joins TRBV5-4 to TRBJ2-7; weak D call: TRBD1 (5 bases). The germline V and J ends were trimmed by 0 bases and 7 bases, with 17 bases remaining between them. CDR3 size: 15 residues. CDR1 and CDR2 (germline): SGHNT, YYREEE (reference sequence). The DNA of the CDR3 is TGTGCCAGCAGCTTGGCCCCAACAGGCCTAGGGGAGCAGTACTTC. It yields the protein CASSLAPTGLGEQYF.

CDR3 nucleotide sequence: TGCAGTGCGCACGGGACTCAACAGTTCTTC. This gives the protein CSAHGTQQFF. The genes are TRBV20-1 and TRBJ2-1, with D perhaps matching TRBD2 (6 bases). This CDR3 region has 10 residues. V lost 6 bases and J 13 bases, leaving 13 bases between the germline ends. Looked up from germline, CDR1 is DFQATT and CDR2 is SNEGSKA (reference sequence).

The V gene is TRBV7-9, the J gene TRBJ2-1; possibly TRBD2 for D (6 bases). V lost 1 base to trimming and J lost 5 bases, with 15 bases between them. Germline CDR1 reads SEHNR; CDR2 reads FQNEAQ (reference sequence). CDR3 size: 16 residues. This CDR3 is CASSLVAAVKDNEQFF. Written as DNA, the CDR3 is TGTGCCAGCAGCTTAGTAGCGGCGGTCAAAGACAATGAGCAGTTCTTC.

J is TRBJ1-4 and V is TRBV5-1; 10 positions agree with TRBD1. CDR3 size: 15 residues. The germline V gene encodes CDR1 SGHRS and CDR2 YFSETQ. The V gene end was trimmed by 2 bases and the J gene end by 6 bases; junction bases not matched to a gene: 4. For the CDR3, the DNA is TGCGCCAGCAGCTTCACCGGGACAGGGGATGAAAAACTGTTTTTT. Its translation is CASSFTGTGDEKLFF.

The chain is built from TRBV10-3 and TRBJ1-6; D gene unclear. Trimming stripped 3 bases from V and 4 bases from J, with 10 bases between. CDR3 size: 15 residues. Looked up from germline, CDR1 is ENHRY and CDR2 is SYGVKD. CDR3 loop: CAISEGGRYNSPLHF. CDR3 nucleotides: TGTGCCATCAGTGAAGGTGGCAGGTATAATTCACCCCTCCACTTT.

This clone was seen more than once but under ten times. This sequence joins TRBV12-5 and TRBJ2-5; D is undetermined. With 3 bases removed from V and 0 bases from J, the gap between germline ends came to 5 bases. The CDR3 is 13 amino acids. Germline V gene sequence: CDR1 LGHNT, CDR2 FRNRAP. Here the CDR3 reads CASGFADQETQYF. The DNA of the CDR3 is TGTGCTAGTGGTTTTGCGGACCAAGAGACCCAGTACTTC.

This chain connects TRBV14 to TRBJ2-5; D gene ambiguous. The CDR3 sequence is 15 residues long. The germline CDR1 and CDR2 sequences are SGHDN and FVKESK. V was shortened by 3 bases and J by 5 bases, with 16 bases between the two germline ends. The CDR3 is CASSHRAGLAETQYF. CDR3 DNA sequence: TGTGCCAGCAGCCATCGAGCTGGGCTGGCGGAGACCCAGTACTTC.

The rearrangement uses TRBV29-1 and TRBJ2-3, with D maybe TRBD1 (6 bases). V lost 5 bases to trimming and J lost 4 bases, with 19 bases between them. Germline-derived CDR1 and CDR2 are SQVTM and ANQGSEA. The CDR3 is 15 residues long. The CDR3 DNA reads TGCAGCGTTAGACAGGCGCAATCCCCCCCAGATACGCAGTATTTT. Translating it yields CSVRQAQSPPDTQYF.

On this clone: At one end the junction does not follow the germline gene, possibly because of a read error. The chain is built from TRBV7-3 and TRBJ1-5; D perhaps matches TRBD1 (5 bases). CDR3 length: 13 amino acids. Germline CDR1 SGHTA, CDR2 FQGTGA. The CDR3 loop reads CASSLDTNHPQHF. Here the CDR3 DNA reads TGTGCCAGCAGCTTGGACACCAATCATCCCCAGCATTTT.

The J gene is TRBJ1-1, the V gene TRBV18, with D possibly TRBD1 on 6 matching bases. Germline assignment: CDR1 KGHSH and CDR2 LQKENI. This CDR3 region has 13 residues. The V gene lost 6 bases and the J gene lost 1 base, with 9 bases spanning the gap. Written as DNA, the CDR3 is TGTGCCAGCTCCTCGGGACAGAACACTGAAGCTTTCTTT. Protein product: CASSSGQNTEAFF.